This T cell receptor beta chain is drawn from a study of T cell responses to AZD1222 COVID-19 vaccine. Trimming left V 3 bases short and J 0 bases short, with 8 bases between. In germline, CDR1 is SEHNR, CDR2 FQNEAQ (reference sequence). The CDR3 has 15 amino acids. Points from the study as a whole: Most donors were white British, females outnumbered males, and clonal diversity was possibly underestimated. Just six AZD1222 recipients tested seropositive at baseline.

Concerning this clone: Its antigen is as yet unknown.

This table comes from immunoSEQ multiplex PCR, and its TCRdb copy is limited to in-frame clones, with some not included. The repertoire holds more than 95,000 clones, with approximately 90% as singletons. The material was peripheral blood, obtained on day 0 of AZD1222 vaccination. This sequence was found in an adult in good health. The rearrangement joins TRBV7-9 to TRBJ2-2; D ambiguous. CDR3 protein: CASSFRAPNTGELFF. CDR3 nucleotides: TGTGCCAGCAGCTTTCGCGCCCCGAACACCGGGGAGCTGTTTTTT.